This T cell receptor beta chain was observed in a study of human T cells and chemical hapten exposure. Whole-study context: Affected patients, primarily female, had alopecia areata, totalis or universalis. Minor pooled library volume differences mainly drove per-sample TCR yield variation. Regarding the study as a whole: There were significantly more large CDR3 similarity clusters among expanded TCRs than among controls. TCRs at high frequency, those above 1 in 1000, did not change with DPC sensitization.

Stated time point: patch test 1, 2 weeks after DPC sensitization. The treatment is: therapeutic diphenylcyclopropenone sensitization with weekly scalp DPC. About this clonotype itself: The antigen is not known.

Germline loops: CDR1 MNHEY, CDR2 SMNVEV (reference sequence). Trimming cost V 3 bases and J 5 bases, with 11 bases left between them. CDR3 size: 13 residues. TCRdb re-derived calls from the RACE reads in MiXCR, one entry per CDR3 protein. Among about 340,000 distinct CDR3 sequences listed, around 7% were seen once. The sequences come from whole blood, collected in connection with sensitization to the hapten diphenylcyclopropenone (DPC). The clonotype comes from a woman between 18 and 30 years old with alopecia areata. Some clones in this sample may be carry-over from other donors' samples. The rearrangement joins TRBV27 to TRBJ2-7; D remains ambiguous. CDR3 residues: CASSLARLHEQYF. CDR3 nucleotides: TGTGCCAGCAGTTTGGCCCGGCTCCACGAGCAGTACTTC.